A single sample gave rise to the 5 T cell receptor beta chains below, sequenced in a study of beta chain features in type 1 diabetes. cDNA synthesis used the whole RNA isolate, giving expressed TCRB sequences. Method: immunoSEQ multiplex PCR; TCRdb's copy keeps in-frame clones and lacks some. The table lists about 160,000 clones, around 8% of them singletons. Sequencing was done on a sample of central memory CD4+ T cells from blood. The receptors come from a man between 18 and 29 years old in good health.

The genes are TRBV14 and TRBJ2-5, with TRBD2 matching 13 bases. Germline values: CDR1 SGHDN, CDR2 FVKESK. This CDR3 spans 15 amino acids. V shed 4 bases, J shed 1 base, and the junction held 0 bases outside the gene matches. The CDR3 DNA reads TGTGCCAGCAGCCGACTAGCGGGAGGCCAAGAGACCCAGTACTTC. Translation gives CASSRLAGGQETQYF.

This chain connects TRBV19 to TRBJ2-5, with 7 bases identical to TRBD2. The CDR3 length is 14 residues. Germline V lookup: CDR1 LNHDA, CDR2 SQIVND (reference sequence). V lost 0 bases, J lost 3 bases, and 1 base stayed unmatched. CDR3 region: CASSIEAGKETQYF. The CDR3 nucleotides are TGTGCCAGTAGTATAGAAGCGGGAAAAGAGACCCAGTACTTC.

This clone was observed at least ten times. The CDR3 nucleotides are TGCAGCGTTGTTACAGGCCAATTTGAGCAGTTCTTC. Translation gives CSVVTGQFEQFF. The V and J genes are TRBV29-1 and TRBJ2-1; D might be TRBD1 (5 bases). V dropped 4 bases and J dropped 9 bases, with 13 bases sitting between them. This CDR3 comprises 12 residues. Germline-derived CDR1 and CDR2 are SQVTM and ANQGSEA.

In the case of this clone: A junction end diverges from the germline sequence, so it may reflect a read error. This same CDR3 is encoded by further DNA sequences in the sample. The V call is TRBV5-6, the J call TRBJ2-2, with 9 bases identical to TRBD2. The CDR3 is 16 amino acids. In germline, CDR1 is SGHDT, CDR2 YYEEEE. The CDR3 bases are TGTGCCAGTAGCTTGGCGCTAGCGGGGATTGCCGGGGAGCTGTTTTTT. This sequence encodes CASSLALAGIAGELFF.

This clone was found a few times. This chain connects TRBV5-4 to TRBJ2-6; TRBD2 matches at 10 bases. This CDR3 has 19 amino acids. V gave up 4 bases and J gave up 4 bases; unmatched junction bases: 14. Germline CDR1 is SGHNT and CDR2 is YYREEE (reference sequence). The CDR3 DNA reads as TGTGCCAGCAGCCTCGGGGGCCCAGCGGGGGGGCGCGGGGCCAACGTCCTGACTTTC. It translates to CASSLGGPAGGRGANVLTF. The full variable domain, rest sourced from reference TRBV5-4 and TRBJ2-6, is ETGVTQSPTHLIKTRGQQVTLRCSSQSGHNTVSWYQQALGQGPQFIFQYYREEENGRGNFPPRFSGLQFPNYSSELNVNALELDDSALYLCASSLGGPAGGRGANVLTFGAGSRLTVL.